This T cell receptor (beta chain) is drawn from a study of T-cell memory formation after mild COVID-19. Across the whole study: In these data, TCR clusters were largely donor specific.

For this clonotype: Its antigen is undetermined.

Study-level findings and limits: The pre-infection memory compartment contained some responding clones, suggesting cross-reactive memory joined. Of the contracting clones, CD4+ ones lay mainly in CM and EM, and CD8+ ones in EMRA.

CDR3 length equals 15 residues. CDR1 and CDR2 (germline): SGHVS, FNYEAQ. V lost 2 bases to trimming and J lost 6 bases, with 16 bases between them. TCR alpha and TCR beta cDNA libraries with sample barcodes and UMIs came from 5'RACE using constant-segment primers. TCRdb processed the 5' RACE reads anew with MiXCR; each CDR3 protein has one entry. The sample holds more than 350,000 distinct CDR3 sequences; roughly 15% are singletons and the top ten take 20% to 25%. The receptor was derived from a man between 18 and 35 years old who had mild COVID-19 (a few samples of this study predate the infection). Cell type and time point are not known. J is TRBJ2-5 and V is TRBV7-6; D unclear. Sequences were obtained from PBMCs or a T cell subset sorted from them (not recorded which). CDR3 nucleotides: TGTGCCAGCAGCTTATTCGCCGGAGACCGTAAGACCCAGTACTTC. Its translation: CASSLFAGDRKTQYF.